Listed below are T cell receptor beta chains from one sample, sequenced in a study of early T cells in non-severe SARS-CoV-2 infection. Via MiXCR, TCRdb re-called the 5' RACE reads, giving one row per CDR3 protein. The table records under 90,000 distinct CDR3 sequences, 13% of them present only once. Sequenced input: whole blood. The receptors were sampled from an adult who was a healthcare worker with PCR-confirmed SARS-CoV-2 infection or an uninfected control (not recorded which). CDR3s include the opening cysteine and the closing phenylalanine or tryptophan. D genes are given only for firm matches. The listing skips clone size in some rows; elsewhere it reads once, few, many or a size class.

D: .; size: .; V: TRBV5-1; J: TRBJ2-7; CDR3: CASSLDGPYEQYF; DNA: TGCGCCAGCAGCTTGGACGGCCCCTACGAGCAGTACTTC
D: TRBD1; size: many; V: TRBV29-1; J: TRBJ2-3; CDR3: CSVEVGQAGFTDTQYF; DNA: TGCAGCGTTGAAGTTGGACAGGCCGGCTTCACAGATACGCAGTATTTT
D: TRBD1; size: few; V: TRBV2; J: TRBJ1-2; CDR3: CASSVETGGRGYTF; DNA: TGTGCCAGCAGTGTAGAGACAGGGGGCCGTGGCTACACCTTC
D: TRBD2; size: few; V: TRBV9; J: TRBJ2-7; CDR3: CASSQGVGGRAGEQYF; DNA: TGTGCCAGCAGCCAAGGGGTCGGCGGGAGGGCCGGGGAGCAGTACTTC
D: .; size: .; V: TRBV5-1; J: TRBJ2-3; CDR3: CASSSGTTTDTQYF; DNA: TGCGCCAGCAGTTCCGGGACAACAACAGATACGCAGTATTTT
D: .; size: .; V: TRBV29-1; J: TRBJ2-2; CDR3: CSVEDQLATGELFF; DNA: TGCAGCGTTGAAGATCAACTAGCCACCGGGGAGCTGTTTTTT
D: TRBD1; size: few; V: TRBV28; J: TRBJ1-5; CDR3: CASSFYGTGNQPQHF; DNA: TGTGCCAGCAGTTTCTATGGGACAGGAAATCAGCCCCAGCATTTT
D: TRBD2; size: few; V: TRBV3-1; J: TRBJ2-1; CDR3: CASSRVAGAYYNEQFF; DNA: TGTGCCAGCAGCCGAGTAGCGGGAGCGTATTACAATGAGCAGTTCTTC
D: .; size: few; V: TRBV6-1; J: TRBJ2-7; CDR3: CASSHRTAHEQYF; DNA: TGTGCCAGCAGTCACCGGACAGCCCACGAGCAGTACTTC
D: .; size: few; V: TRBV7-6; J: TRBJ1-4; CDR3: CVSSLNRETNEKLFF; DNA: TGTGTCAGCAGCTTAAATAGGGAAACTAATGAAAAACTGTTTTTT
D: .; size: few; V: TRBV3-1; J: TRBJ1-5; CDR3: CASSQDRGTRNQPQHF; DNA: TGTGCCAGCAGCCAAGATCGCGGGACACGAAATCAGCCCCAGCATTTT
D: .; size: many; V: TRBV7-2; J: TRBJ1-4; CDR3: CASSLAGGPEKLFF; DNA: TGTGCCAGCAGCTTAGCCGGGGGTCCTGAAAAACTGTTTTTT
D: TRBD2; size: .; V: TRBV7-9; J: TRBJ2-7; CDR3: CASSISGGFYEQYF; DNA: TGTGCCAGCAGCATTAGCGGGGGGTTCTACGAGCAGTACTTC
D: TRBD1; size: many; V: TRBV7-2; J: TRBJ2-3; CDR3: CASSKGQADTQYF; DNA: TGTGCCAGCAGCAAGGGACAGGCAGATACGCAGTATTTT
D: TRBD2; size: .; V: TRBV28; J: TRBJ2-7; CDR3: CASSRPGGYEQYF; DNA: TGTGCCAGCAGTCGCCCGGGGGGCTACGAGCAGTACTTC
D: .; size: few; V: TRBV12-3/TRBV12-4; J: TRBJ2-4; CDR3: CASSSVQGGTKNIQYF; DNA: TGTGCCAGCAGTTCCGTCCAGGGGGGGACCAAAAACATTCAGTACTTC
D: .; size: few; V: TRBV11-2; J: TRBJ2-7; CDR3: CASSPWGGNSYEQYF; DNA: TGTGCCAGCAGCCCCTGGGGGGGCAACTCCTACGAGCAGTACTTC
D: .; size: many; V: TRBV7-8; J: TRBJ2-4; CDR3: CASSLGGPKNIQYF; DNA: TGTGCCAGCAGCTTAGGTGGTCCGAAAAACATTCAGTACTTC
D: TRBD2; size: few; V: TRBV7-6; J: TRBJ2-3; CDR3: CASSVAGGPANTDTQYF; DNA: TGTGCCAGCAGCGTAGCGGGGGGGCCAGCGAACACAGATACGCAGTATTTT
D: .; size: .; V: TRBV5-1; J: TRBJ2-7; CDR3: CASSPGGFKSYQQYF; DNA: TGCGCCAGCAGCCCGGGGGGCTTTAAATCCTACCAGCAGTACTTC
D: .; size: few; V: TRBV20-1; J: TRBJ1-6; CDR3: CSVVLGPPNSHSPLHF; DNA: TGCAGTGTCGTTCTAGGTCCCCCGAATTCTCATTCACCCCTCCACTTT
D: TRBD1; size: few; V: TRBV19; J: TRBJ1-1; CDR3: CASWDSGTEAFF; DNA: TGTGCCTCGTGGGACAGCGGCACTGAAGCTTTCTTT
D: .; size: few; V: TRBV9; J: TRBJ1-2; CDR3: CASSSRLGGYTF; DNA: TGTGCCAGCAGCTCCCGCTTAGGTGGCTACACCTTC
D: TRBD1; size: many; V: TRBV7-8; J: TRBJ1-5; CDR3: CASSLFRRGHQPQHF; DNA: TGTGCCAGCAGCTTATTTCGCAGGGGGCATCAGCCCCAGCATTTT
D: .; size: few; V: TRBV4-1; J: TRBJ1-2; CDR3: CASSRVSQSRGPNANYGYTF; DNA: TGCGCCAGCAGCCGCGTATCCCAATCCAGAGGGCCGAACGCGAACTATGGCTACACCTTC
D: .; size: many; V: TRBV6-2/TRBV6-3; J: TRBJ2-4; CDR3: CASSVGGSGYF; DNA: TGTGCCAGCAGCGTAGGCGGAAGTGGGTACTTC
D: TRBD1; size: many; V: TRBV11-2; J: TRBJ1-2; CDR3: CASSLDFRTGFNYGYTF; DNA: TGTGCCAGCAGCTTAGATTTTCGGACAGGGTTTAACTATGGCTACACCTTC
D: TRBD2; size: few; V: TRBV9; J: TRBJ2-1; CDR3: CASSISGSDINEQFF; DNA: TGTGCCAGCAGCATTAGCGGGAGTGATATCAATGAGCAGTTCTTC
D: .; size: .; V: TRBV29-1; J: TRBJ2-1; CDR3: CTTATGTSYNEQFF; DNA: TGCACCACTGCGACGGGGACCTCTTACAATGAGCAGTTCTTC
D: .; size: few; V: TRBV21-1; J: TRBJ1-6; CDR3: CASSGAGVYNSPLHF; DNA: TGTGCCAGCAGCGGGGCAGGGGTCTATAATTCACCCCTCCACTTT
D: .; size: .; V: TRBV2; J: TRBJ1-2; CDR3: CAGVGQADYGYTF; DNA: TGTGCCGGCGTAGGGCAGGCGGACTATGGCTACACCTTC
D: TRBD1; size: many; V: TRBV12-3/TRBV12-4; J: TRBJ2-5; CDR3: CASSHHGTGQETQYF; DNA: TGTGCCAGCAGCCACCACGGGACAGGCCAAGAGACCCAGTACTTC
D: .; size: many; V: TRBV12-3/TRBV12-4; J: TRBJ1-1; CDR3: CASQDFNLNTEAFF; DNA: TGTGCCAGCCAGGACTTTAATTTGAACACTGAAGCTTTCTTT
D: .; size: few; V: TRBV2; J: TRBJ2-1; CDR3: CASSEKALGPITPEQFF; DNA: TGTGCCAGCAGTGAGAAAGCCCTAGGGCCTATTACTCCTGAGCAGTTCTTC
D: TRBD1; size: few; V: TRBV29-1; J: TRBJ2-3; CDR3: CSVGGQYTDTQYF; DNA: TGCAGCGTAGGGGGACAGTACACAGATACGCAGTATTTT
D: .; size: .; V: TRBV6-4; J: TRBJ1-1; CDR3: CASSDSSENTEAFF; DNA: TGTGCCAGCAGTGACTCGTCGGAGAACACTGAAGCTTTCTTT
D: TRBD2; size: .; V: TRBV20-1; J: TRBJ2-1; CDR3: CSARLAGRGEQFF; DNA: TGCAGTGCTAGACTAGCGGGCCGTGGTGAGCAGTTCTTC
D: TRBD2; size: .; V: TRBV7-6; J: TRBJ2-5; CDR3: CASSPIAGIGQETQYF; DNA: TGTGCCAGCAGCCCGATAGCGGGGATCGGCCAAGAGACCCAGTACTTC
D: TRBD2; size: .; V: TRBV18; J: TRBJ2-5; CDR3: CASSPGTSVETQYF; DNA: TGTGCCAGCTCACCAGGGACTAGCGTGGAGACCCAGTACTTC
D: .; size: few; V: TRBV19; J: TRBJ2-7; CDR3: CASSSLSGSYEQYF; DNA: TGTGCCAGTAGTTCATTGTCGGGCTCCTACGAGCAGTACTTC
D: TRBD1; size: few; V: TRBV6-1; J: TRBJ1-1; CDR3: CASRGGQGPNTEAFF; DNA: TGTGCCAGCAGGGGGGGACAGGGGCCGAACACTGAAGCTTTCTTT
D: .; size: many; V: TRBV12-3/TRBV12-4; J: TRBJ1-1; CDR3: CASSSRTERNTEAFF; DNA: TGTGCCAGCAGTTCACGGACAGAACGTAACACTGAAGCTTTCTTT
D: .; size: .; V: TRBV29-1; J: TRBJ2-2; CDR3: CSVVHEGNTGELFF; DNA: TGCAGCGTTGTACACGAAGGGAACACCGGGGAGCTGTTTTTT